The present TCR beta chain was sequenced within a study of monozygotic twins with inflammatory bowel disease. Germline V lookup: CDR1 MNHEY, CDR2 SMNVEV (reference sequence). The CDR3 runs 14 residues. General study points: No distinction between different T cell subtypes was possible. People with IBD had fewer clonotypes in common with others than healthy twins did, especially with disease activity.

Around 4,000 ng of total RNA went into each TCR library. During cDNA synthesis, UMIs that each contained a 6-nucleotide sample barcode were added by means of template switching. TCRdb re-called the 5' RACE reads, yielding one record per CDR3 amino acid sequence without DNA. The sample table sets out approximately 400,000 distinct CDR3 sequences. Of note for this clonotype: The antigen is not known.

The sequenced material came from blood. The V call is TRBV27, the J call TRBJ2-7; the TRBD2 assignment by TCRdb is unverifiable without DNA. This clonotype was sampled from a human donor with ulcerative colitis or Crohn's disease, or a healthy co-twin of an affected twin (not recorded which). The CDR3 sequence is CASSLYGGSYEQYF.